The count of the clone carrying this TCR beta chain is one. The antigen remains undetermined. Evenly divided among several immunoSEQ plates was the genomic DNA of each subset. Using immunoSEQ multiplex PCR, the repertoire was profiled, and TCRdb retains in-frame clones only, with some absent. The sample holds more than 1 million clones, approximately 80% seen once. The entry originates in a study of shared clonotypes between healthy human individuals. The study's findings and limits: Non-shared clonotypes had lower generation probabilities than those shared by all four donors.

This TCR derives from a man younger than 35 in good health. Some clones in this sample may be carry-over from other donors' samples. Sequencing used memory CD4+ T cells from PBMCs. As to subset: CD45RA-negative fraction.

In nucleotides, the CDR3 is TGTGCCAGCAGTGAAGCCGGGACAGGTCAAGATGGCTACACCTTC. Its translation: CASSEAGTGQDGYTF. The chain uses TRBV6-1 and TRBJ1-2, with 8 nucleotides matching TRBD1. Germline trimming cut 0 bases from V and 6 bases from J; bases unmatched to any gene: 6. CDR3 size: 15 residues. The germline gives CDR1 MNHNS, CDR2 SASEGT.